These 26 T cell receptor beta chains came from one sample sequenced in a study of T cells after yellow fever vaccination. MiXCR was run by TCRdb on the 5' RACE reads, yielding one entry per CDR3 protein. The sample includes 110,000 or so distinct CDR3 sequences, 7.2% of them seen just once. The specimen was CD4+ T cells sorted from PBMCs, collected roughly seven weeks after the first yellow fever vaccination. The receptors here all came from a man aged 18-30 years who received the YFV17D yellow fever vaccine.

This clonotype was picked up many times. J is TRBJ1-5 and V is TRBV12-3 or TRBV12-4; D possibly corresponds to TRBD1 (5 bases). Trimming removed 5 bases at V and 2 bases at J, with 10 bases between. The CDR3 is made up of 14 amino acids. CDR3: CASSRDWGNQPQHF. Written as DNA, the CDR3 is TGTGCCAGCAGTAGGGACTGGGGCAATCAGCCCCAGCATTTT.

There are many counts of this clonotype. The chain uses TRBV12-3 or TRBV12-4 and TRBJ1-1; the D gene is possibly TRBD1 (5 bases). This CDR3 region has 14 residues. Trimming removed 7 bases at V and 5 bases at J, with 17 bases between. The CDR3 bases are TGTGCCAGCACCATGCACGGGGGACGTACTGAAGCTTTCTTT. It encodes CASTMHGGRTEAFF.

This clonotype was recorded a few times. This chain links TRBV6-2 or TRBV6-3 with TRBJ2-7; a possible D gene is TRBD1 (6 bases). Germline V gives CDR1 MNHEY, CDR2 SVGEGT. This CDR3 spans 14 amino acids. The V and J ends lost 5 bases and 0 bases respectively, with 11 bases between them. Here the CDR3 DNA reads TGTGCCAGCAGTCGACAGGAGATCTCCTACGAGCAGTACTTC. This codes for CASSRQEISYEQYF.

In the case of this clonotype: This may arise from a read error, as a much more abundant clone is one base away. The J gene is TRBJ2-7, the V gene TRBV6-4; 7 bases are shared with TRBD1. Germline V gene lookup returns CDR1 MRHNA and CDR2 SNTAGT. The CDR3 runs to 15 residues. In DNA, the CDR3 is TGTACCAGCAGTTTAAGAGGGGGCAGTCCCTACGAGCAGTACTTC. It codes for CTSSLRGGSPYEQYF.

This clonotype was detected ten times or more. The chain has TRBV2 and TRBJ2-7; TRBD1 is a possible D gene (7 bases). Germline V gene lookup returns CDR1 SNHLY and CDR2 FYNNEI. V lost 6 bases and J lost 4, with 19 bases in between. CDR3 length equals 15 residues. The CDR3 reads CASSASEGATYEQYF. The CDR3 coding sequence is TGTGCCAGCAGCGCCTCGGAGGGGGCGACGTACGAGCAGTACTTC.

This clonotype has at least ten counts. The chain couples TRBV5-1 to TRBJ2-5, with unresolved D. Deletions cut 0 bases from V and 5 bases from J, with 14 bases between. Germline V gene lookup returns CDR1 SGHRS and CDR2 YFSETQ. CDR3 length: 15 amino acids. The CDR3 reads CASSLDMTSIETQYF. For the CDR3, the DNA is TGCGCCAGCAGCTTGGATATGACGAGTATCGAGACCCAGTACTTC. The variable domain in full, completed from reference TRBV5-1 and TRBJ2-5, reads KAGVTQTPRYLIKTRGQQVTLSCSPISGHRSVSWYQQTPGQGLQFLFEYFSETQRNKGNFPGRFSGRQFSNSRSEMNVSTLELGDSALYLCASSLDMTSIETQYFGPGTRLLVL.

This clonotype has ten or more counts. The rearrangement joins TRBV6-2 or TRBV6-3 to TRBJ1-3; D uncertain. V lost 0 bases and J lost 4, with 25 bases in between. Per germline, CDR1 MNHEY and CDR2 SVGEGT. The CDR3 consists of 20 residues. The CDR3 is CASSYSISRVRGAGGNTIYF. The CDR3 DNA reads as TGTGCCAGCAGTTACTCGATAAGCCGGGTGCGGGGTGCGGGAGGAAACACCATATATTTT.

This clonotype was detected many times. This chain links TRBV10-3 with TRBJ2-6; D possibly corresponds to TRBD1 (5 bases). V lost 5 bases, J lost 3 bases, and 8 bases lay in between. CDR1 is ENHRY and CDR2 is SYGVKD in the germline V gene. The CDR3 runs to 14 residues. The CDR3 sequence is CAISQGGGANVLTF. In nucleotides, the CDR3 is TGTGCCATCAGTCAGGGCGGTGGGGCCAACGTCCTGACTTTC.

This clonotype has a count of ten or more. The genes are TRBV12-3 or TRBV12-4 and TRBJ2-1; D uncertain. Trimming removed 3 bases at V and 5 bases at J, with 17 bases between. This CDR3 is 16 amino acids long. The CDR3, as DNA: TGTGCCAGCAGTTTTCTGGGCGGAGCTTCTCACAATGAGCAGTTCTTC. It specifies CASSFLGGASHNEQFF.

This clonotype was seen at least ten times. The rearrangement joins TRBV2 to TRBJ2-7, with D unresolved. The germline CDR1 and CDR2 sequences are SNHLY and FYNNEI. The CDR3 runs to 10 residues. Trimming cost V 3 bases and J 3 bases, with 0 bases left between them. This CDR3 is CASSDYEQYF. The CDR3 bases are TGTGCCAGCAGTGACTACGAGCAGTACTTC.

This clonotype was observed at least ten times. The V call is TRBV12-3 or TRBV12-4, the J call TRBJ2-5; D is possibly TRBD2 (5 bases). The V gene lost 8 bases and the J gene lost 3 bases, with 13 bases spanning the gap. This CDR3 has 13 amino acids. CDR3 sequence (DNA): TGTGCCAGCGGACGGGGAGCGGAAGAGACCCAGTACTTC. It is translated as CASGRGAEETQYF.

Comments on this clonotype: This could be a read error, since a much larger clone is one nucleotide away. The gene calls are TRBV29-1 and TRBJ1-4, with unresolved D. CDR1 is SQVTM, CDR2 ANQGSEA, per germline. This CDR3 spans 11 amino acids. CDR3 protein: CSVRDNDKLFF. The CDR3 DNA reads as TGCAGCGTGAGGGATAATGATAAACTGTTTTTT.

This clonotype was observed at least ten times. DNA for the CDR3: TGTGCCAGCAAGGACAGGGGGCTTTCCTACGAGCAGTACGTC. Its translation: CASKDRGLSYEQYV. V usage is TRBV6-1 and J usage is TRBJ2-7; TRBD1 matches 11 bases. The CDR3 extends over 14 amino acids. Germline V gene lookup returns CDR1 MNHNS and CDR2 SASEGT. Losses at the gene ends were 7 bases for V and 1 base for J; bases not matched to a gene: 3.

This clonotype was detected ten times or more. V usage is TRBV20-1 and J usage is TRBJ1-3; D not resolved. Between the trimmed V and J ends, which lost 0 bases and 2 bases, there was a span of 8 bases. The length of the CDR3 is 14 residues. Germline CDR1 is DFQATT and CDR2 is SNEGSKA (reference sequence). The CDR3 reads CSARDGGPGNTIYF. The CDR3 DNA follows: TGCAGTGCTAGAGATGGAGGGCCTGGAAACACCATATATTTT.

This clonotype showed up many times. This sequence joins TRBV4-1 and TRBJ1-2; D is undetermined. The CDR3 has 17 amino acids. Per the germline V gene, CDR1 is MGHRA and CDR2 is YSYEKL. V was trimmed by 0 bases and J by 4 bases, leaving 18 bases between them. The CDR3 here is CASSQEPNSGDTYGYTF. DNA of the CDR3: TGCGCCAGCAGCCAAGAACCTAATTCCGGCGATACCTATGGCTACACCTTC.

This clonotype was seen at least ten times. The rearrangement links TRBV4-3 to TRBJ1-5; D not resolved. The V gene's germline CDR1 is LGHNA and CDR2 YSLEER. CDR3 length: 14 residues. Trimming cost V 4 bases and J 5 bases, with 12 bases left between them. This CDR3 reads CASSLSRGDQPQHF. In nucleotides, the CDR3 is TGCGCCAGCAGCCTCTCCCGGGGAGATCAGCCCCAGCATTTT.

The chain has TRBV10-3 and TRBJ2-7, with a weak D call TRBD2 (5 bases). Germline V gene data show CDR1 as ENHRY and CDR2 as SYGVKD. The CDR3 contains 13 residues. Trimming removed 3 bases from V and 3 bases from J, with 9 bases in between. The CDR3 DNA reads TGTGCCATCAGTGAACCAACTAGCTACGAGCAGTACTTC. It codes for CAISEPTSYEQYF.

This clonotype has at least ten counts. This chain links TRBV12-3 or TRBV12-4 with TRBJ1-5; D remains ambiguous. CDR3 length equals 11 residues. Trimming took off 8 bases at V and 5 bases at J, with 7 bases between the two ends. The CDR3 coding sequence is TGTGCCAGCCTCCCTGATCAGCCCCAGCATTTT. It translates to CASLPDQPQHF.

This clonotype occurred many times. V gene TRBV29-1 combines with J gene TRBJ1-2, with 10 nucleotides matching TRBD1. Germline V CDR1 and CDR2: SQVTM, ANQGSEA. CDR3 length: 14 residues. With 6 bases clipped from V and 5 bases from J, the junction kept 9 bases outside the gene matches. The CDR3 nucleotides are TGCAGCGTGGTGGGACAGGGGTTTGGATATGGCTACACCTTC. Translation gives CSVVGQGFGYGYTF.

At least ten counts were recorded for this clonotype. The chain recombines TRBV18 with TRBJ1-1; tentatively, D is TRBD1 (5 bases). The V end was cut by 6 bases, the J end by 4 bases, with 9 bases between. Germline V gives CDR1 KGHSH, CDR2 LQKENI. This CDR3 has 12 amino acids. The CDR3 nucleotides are TGTGCCAGCTCCGCGAGGGGCACTGAAGCTTTCTTT. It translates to CASSARGTEAFF.

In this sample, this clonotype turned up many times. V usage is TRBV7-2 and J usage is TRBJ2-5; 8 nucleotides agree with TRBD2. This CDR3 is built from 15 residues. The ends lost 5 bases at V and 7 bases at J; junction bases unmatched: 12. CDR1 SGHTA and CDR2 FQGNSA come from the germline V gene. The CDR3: CASSLSGGPTGTQYF. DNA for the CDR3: TGTGCCAGCAGCCTCAGCGGGGGCCCGACGGGGACCCAGTACTTC.

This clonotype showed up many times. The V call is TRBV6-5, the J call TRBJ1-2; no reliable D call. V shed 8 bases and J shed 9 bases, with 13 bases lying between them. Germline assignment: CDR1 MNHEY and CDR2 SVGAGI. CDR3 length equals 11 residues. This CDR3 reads CASFAARSYTF. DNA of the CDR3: TGTGCCAGCTTTGCGGCGCGTAGCTACACCTTC.

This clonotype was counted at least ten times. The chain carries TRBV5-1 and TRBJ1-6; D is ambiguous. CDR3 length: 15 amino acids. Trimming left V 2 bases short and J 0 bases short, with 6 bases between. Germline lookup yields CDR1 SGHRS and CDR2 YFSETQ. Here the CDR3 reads CASSLYSSYNSPLHF. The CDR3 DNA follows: TGCGCCAGCAGCTTATACAGCTCCTATAATTCACCCCTCCACTTT.

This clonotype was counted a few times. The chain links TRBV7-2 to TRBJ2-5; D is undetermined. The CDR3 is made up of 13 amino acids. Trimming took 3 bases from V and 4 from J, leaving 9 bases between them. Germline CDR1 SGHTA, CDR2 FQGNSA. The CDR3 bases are TGTGCCAGCAGCTTCAACGGGCGAGAGACCCAGTACTTC. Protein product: CASSFNGRETQYF.

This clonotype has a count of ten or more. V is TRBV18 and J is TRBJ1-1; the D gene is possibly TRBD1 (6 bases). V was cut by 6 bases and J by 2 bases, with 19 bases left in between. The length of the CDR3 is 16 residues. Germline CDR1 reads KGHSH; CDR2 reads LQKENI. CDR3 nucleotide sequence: TGTGCCAGCTCCCCGAACCGGGGGCTTACAAACACTGAAGCTTTCTTT. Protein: CASSPNRGLTNTEAFF.

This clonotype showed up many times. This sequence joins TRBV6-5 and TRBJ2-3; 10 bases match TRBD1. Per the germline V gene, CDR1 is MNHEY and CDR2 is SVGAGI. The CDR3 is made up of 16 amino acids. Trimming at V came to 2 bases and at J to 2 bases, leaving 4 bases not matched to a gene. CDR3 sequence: CASSYVGTGDTDTQYF. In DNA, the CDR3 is TGTGCCAGCAGTTACGTTGGGACAGGGGACACAGATACGCAGTATTTT.